These 29 T cell receptor beta chains were all obtained from the same sample, sequenced in a study of tumor-infiltrating lymphocytes in primary liver carcinoma. Taking about 19-31 mg of unsorted bulk tissue, the authors co-extracted RNA and DNA. A constant-region primer primed TCR beta cDNA synthesis from 400 to 550 ng of total RNA. Sequencing libraries for TCR beta derived from three nested multiplex PCR rounds that used slightly modified ARM-PCR. The first two PCR rounds, approximately 10 cycles each, used TRBV1-TRBV30 forward primers and a C-beta reverse primer. MiXCR, run by TCRdb on the multiplex PCR reads, gives a single entry per CDR3 protein. This table holds some 130,000 distinct CDR3 sequences, nearly 70% found once. The sample taken for sequencing was tumor-adjacent normal liver tissue. These receptors were collected from a woman in her sixties or seventies with primary liver carcinoma and hepatitis B virus infection.

The gene calls are TRBV4-1 and TRBJ2-1, with 7 bases matching TRBD2. The CDR3 sequence is 16 residues long. J lost 8 bases, V lost 10 bases, and 20 bases had no gene match. Germline V CDR1 and CDR2: MGHRA, YSYEKL. The CDR3 sequence: CANNQDVGRESDEQFF. CDR3 DNA sequence: TGCGCCAACAACCAAGATGTAGGGCGGGAGTCCGATGAGCAGTTCTTC.

The rearrangement joins TRBV18 to TRBJ1-5, with D unresolved. The CDR3 totals 16 residues. The germline V and J ends were trimmed by 1 base and 0 bases, with 10 bases remaining between them. Germline V gene data show CDR1 as KGHSH and CDR2 as LQKENI. The CDR3 spells CASSPRQVSSNQPQHF. The CDR3 DNA follows: TGTGCCAGCTCACCACGTCAAGTCAGTAGCAATCAGCCCCAGCATTTT. Full variable domain (outside the CDR3, taken from reference TRBV18 and TRBJ1-5): NAGVMQNPRHLVRRRGQEARLRCSPMKGHSHVYWYRQLPEEGLKFMVYLQKENIIDESGMPKERFSAEFPKEGPSILRIQQVVRGDSAAYFCASSPRQVSSNQPQHFGDGTRLSIL.

Of note for this clonotype: A read error may be the cause here, since a much bigger clone is one base away. This chain joins TRBV24-1 and TRBJ1-1; D unclear. CDR1 KGHDR and CDR2 SFDVKD come from the germline V gene. This CDR3 is built from 14 residues. Here the CDR3 reads CVTSDSMYGAEAFF. In DNA, the CDR3 is TGTGTCACCAGTGATTCAATGTACGGGGCTGAAGCTTTCTTT.

Points on this clonotype: Since a much larger clone is just one base distant, this may be a read error. The rearrangement joins TRBV5-1 to TRBJ2-3; D perhaps matches TRBD1 (5 bases). There are 14 residues in the CDR3. Germline V gene sequence: CDR1 SGHRS, CDR2 YFSETQ. DNA of the CDR3: TGCGCCAGCAGCTCCGACAGAATAACAGATAGGCAGTATTTT. Its translation is CASSSDRITDRQYF. Supplemented by reference TRBV5-1 and TRBJ2-3, the full variable domain reads KAGVTQTPRYLIKTRGQQVTLSCSPISGHRSVSWYQQTPGQGLQFLFEYFSETQRNKGNFPGRFSGRQFSNSRSEMNVSTLELGDSALYLCASSSDRITDRQYFGPGTRLTVL.

V is TRBV11-2 and J is TRBJ2-7; 8 nucleotides agree with TRBD2. There are 15 residues in the CDR3. V shed 0 bases, J shed 9 bases, and the junction held 10 bases outside the gene matches. Germline V gene sequence: CDR1 SGHAT, CDR2 FQNNGV. The CDR3 loop reads CASSLDRGLVPRQYF. CDR3 in DNA: TGTGCCAGCAGCTTAGATAGGGGACTAGTTCCAAGGCAGTACTTC.

This clonotype was observed a handful of times. The germline gene is not matched at one end of the junction; a read error may be the cause. The CDR3 nucleotides are TGTGCCAGCAGCTTACCCCTTGGGACGGTGAAGGGCAATGAGGAGTTCTTC. This encodes CASSLPLGTVKGNEEFF. This rearrangement joins TRBV7-9 to TRBJ2-1, with D perhaps matching TRBD1 or TRBD2 (5 bases each). Germline lookup yields CDR1 SEHNR and CDR2 FQNEAQ (reference sequence). CDR3 size: 17 residues.

Regarding this clonotype: Mismatch with germline at one junction end may stem from a read error. CDR3 in DNA: TGTGCCAGTAGTGAAGAGGCTAGCGGGAGGATTAGCGCCAAAAACATTCAGTACTTC. Translating it yields CASSEEASGRISAKNIQYF. The chain combines TRBV6-1 with TRBJ2-4, with TRBD2 matching over 11 bases. Germline CDR1 MNHNS, CDR2 SASEGT. This CDR3 contains 19 residues.

As for this clonotype: Compared with germline, one end of the junction differs, possibly owing to a read error. J is TRBJ1-1 and V is TRBV4-1, with D maybe TRBD1 (6 bases). Germline V gene lookup returns CDR1 MGHRA and CDR2 YSYEKL. The CDR3 runs to 16 residues. The CDR3 sequence is CASSATGQPGITESFF. The CDR3 DNA reads as TGCGCCAGCAGCGCAACCGGACAGCCCGGGATCACTGAATCTTTCTTT.

About this clonotype: The germline gene is not matched at one end of the junction; a read error may be the cause. This chain links TRBV5-1 with TRBJ2-5, with TRBD1 as a possible D gene (6 bases). CDR3 length: 13 amino acids. Germline V gene lookup returns CDR1 SGHRS and CDR2 YFSETQ. The CDR3 protein is CASSSDSGETQYF. The CDR3 DNA sequence: TGCGCCAGCAGCTCAGATTCAGGGGAGACCCAGTATTTC.

Many counts were recorded for this clonotype. This sequence joins TRBV30 and TRBJ2-7; tentatively, D is TRBD2 (7 bases). The CDR3 extends over 15 amino acids. From germline, CDR1 is GTSNPN and CDR2 SVGIG (reference sequence). V shed 4 bases and J shed 3 bases, with 19 bases lying between them. CDR3 region: CAWKAAGASGYEQYF. Here the CDR3 DNA reads TGTGCCTGGAAGGCTGCGGGGGCTTCAGGCTACGAGCAGTACTTC.

A note on this clonotype: This is likely a read error, given that the CDR3 carries no conserved phenylalanine or tryptophan at its end. J is TRBJ2-2 and V is TRBV6-1; D gene ambiguous. The CDR3 is 14 amino acids. Germline loops: CDR1 MNHNS, CDR2 SASEGT. For the CDR3, the DNA is TGTGCCAGCAAGGGCCAAGTAAACACCGGTGAGCTGTTTTTA. Its translation: CASKGQVNTGELFL.

In regard to this clonotype: A much larger clone lies a single base off, so this may be a read error. CDR3 nucleotide sequence: TGTACCAGCAGCTTAGCGGGAGCAGATACGCAGTATTTT. Protein product: CTSSLAGADTQYF. The V gene is TRBV7-9, the J gene TRBJ2-3; 9 nucleotides align to TRBD2. This CDR3 has 13 amino acids. CDR1 and CDR2 from the germline V gene are SEHNR and FQNEAQ (reference sequence).

Notes on this clonotype: A much larger clone differs by one base, so this may be a read error. V usage is TRBV7-9 and J usage is TRBJ2-3; D not resolved. Germline assignment: CDR1 SEHNR and CDR2 FQNEAQ (reference sequence). The V gene lost 7 bases and the J gene lost 0 bases, with 11 bases spanning the gap. The CDR3 loop spans 14 amino acids. The chain's CDR3 is CASNQSGSTDTQYF. CDR3 sequence (DNA): TGTGCCAGCAACCAAAGTGGTAGCACAGATACGCAGTATTTT.

This clonotype has at least ten counts. This sequence joins TRBV5-1 and TRBJ2-3; D may be TRBD2 (5 bases). This CDR3 comprises 15 residues. The V end lost 0 bases, the J end lost 1 base, and 9 bases lay between the germline ends. The V gene's germline CDR1 is SGHRS and CDR2 YFSETQ. The CDR3 DNA reads TGCGCCAGCAGCTTGGAAGGGAGCGGCACAGATACGCAGTATTTT. Translating it yields CASSLEGSGTDTQYF.

V and J are TRBV18 and TRBJ2-5; D is perhaps TRBD2 (5 bases). Germline assignment: CDR1 KGHSH and CDR2 LQKENI. This CDR3 comprises 15 residues. V lost 5 bases, J lost 1 base, and 14 bases lay in between. The chain's CDR3 is CASSAQSGSQETQYF. Written as DNA, the CDR3 is TGTGCCAGCTCAGCACAGTCGGGATCCCAAGAGACCCAGTACTTC.

Points on this clonotype: Because it lacks the conserved phenylalanine or tryptophan at the end, this CDR3 is likely a read error. The chain joins TRBV11-3 to TRBJ2-1; TRBD2 agrees at 8 bases. The ends lost 1 base at V and 11 bases at J; junction bases unmatched: 13. Germline lookup yields CDR1 SGHNT and CDR2 YENEEA. The CDR3 has 16 amino acids. Here the CDR3 DNA reads TGTGCCAGCAGCTTAGGCGGCGGGAGGTGGGGTAATAAGCAGTTCTTG. This codes for CASSLGGGRWGNKQFL.

The chain couples TRBV11-2 to TRBJ2-1; 7 bases map to TRBD2. The germline V gene has CDR1 SGHAT and CDR2 FQNNGV. V lost 5 bases, J lost 10 bases, and 17 bases stayed unmatched. The CDR3 runs 16 residues. The CDR3 spells CASSPLGSGTYIEQFF. DNA of the CDR3: TGTGCCAGCAGCCCTCTCGGGAGCGGGACCTACATCGAGCAGTTCTTC.

With regard to this clonotype: As the CDR3 is not closed by the conserved phenylalanine or tryptophan, this likely results from a read error. This sequence joins TRBV29-1 and TRBJ1-1, with a tentative D call TRBD1 (5 bases). CDR1 and CDR2 from the germline V gene are SQVTM and ANQGSEA. The CDR3 totals 13 residues. Here the CDR3 DNA reads TGCAGCGTTATAAAAGGGGCCGCCACTGGAGCTTTCTTA. It translates to CSVIKGAATGAFL.

Concerning this clonotype: A read error may produce the germline difference seen at one junction end. The chain combines TRBV7-9 with TRBJ2-7; D is uncertain. Germline CDR1 reads SEHNR; CDR2 reads FQNEAQ (reference sequence). The CDR3 totals 15 residues. Here the CDR3 DNA reads TGTGCCAGCAGCTTAGCGAGAAATTTTGTCTACGAGCAATACTTC. Translation gives CASSLARNFVYEQYF. Full variable domain (remainder filled in from reference TRBV7-9 and TRBJ2-7): DTGVSQNPRHKITKRGQNVTFRCDPISEHNRLYWYRQTLGQGPEFLTYFQNEAQLEKSRLLSDRFSAERPKGSFSTLEIQRTEQGDSAMYLCASSLARNFVYEQYFGPGTRLTVT.

This clonotype appeared once. One end of the junction is discordant with germline, which a read error may explain. The chain uses TRBV5-1 and TRBJ1-1; D remains ambiguous. The CDR3 has 14 amino acids. Per germline, CDR1 SGHRS and CDR2 YFSETQ. DNA for the CDR3: TGCGCCAGCAGCTTGGAACGGGTGGGCACTGAAGTTTTCTTT. This codes for CASSLERVGTEVFF.

This clonotype was seen once. The CDR3 does not close with the conserved phenylalanine or tryptophan, likely indicating a read error. The rearrangement joins TRBV11-2 to TRBJ2-7, with D perhaps matching TRBD2 (6 bases). Between the trimmed V and J ends, which lost 4 bases and 6 bases, there was a span of 13 bases. The CDR3 runs to 13 residues. CDR1 and CDR2 from the germline V gene are SGHAT and FQNNGV. CDR3 in amino acids: CASSSTNGSEQYL. The CDR3 bases are TGTGCCAGCAGCTCAACTAACGGGAGCGAGCAGTACTTA.

This clonotype is labeled medium-sized. CDR3 coding DNA: TGTGCCAGCAGCTTGGGACTCCTATACAATGAGCAGTTCTTC. It is translated as CASSLGLLYNEQFF. This chain connects TRBV11-2 to TRBJ2-1; D might be TRBD2 (6 bases). CDR3 length: 14 residues. The germline V and J ends were trimmed by 3 bases and 4 bases, with 10 bases remaining between them. CDR1 is SGHAT, CDR2 FQNNGV, per germline.

To note about this clonotype: A read error may account for a junction end that differs from germline. This chain links TRBV29-1 with TRBJ2-1; 9 bases are shared with TRBD2. Germline CDR1 is SQVTM and CDR2 is ANQGSEA. The CDR3 is made up of 15 amino acids. This CDR3 is CSLDGSGSGSDEQFF. In DNA, the CDR3 is TGCAGCCTTGATGGGTCGGGTAGCGGGAGTGATGAGCAGTTCTTC.

Concerning this clonotype itself: The junction differs from germline at one of its ends, possibly a read error. The V gene is TRBV12-3 or TRBV12-4, the J gene TRBJ1-2; 8 nucleotides agree with TRBD1. The CDR3 length is 12 residues. CDR3 sequence: CAGRDRLYGYTF. The CDR3 DNA reads as TGTGCCGGCAGGGACAGGTTGTACGGCTACACCTTC.

A note on this clonotype: A much more abundant neighbour one base away suggests this may be a read error. The V gene is TRBV5-4, the J gene TRBJ2-7; D uncertain. The CDR3 consists of 13 residues. The germline gives CDR1 SGHNT, CDR2 YYREEE (reference sequence). DNA for the CDR3: TGTGACAGCAGCTTGGTTGACGGAGCGACCTTCACATTC. Its protein product is CDSSLVDGATFTF.

With regard to this clonotype: This could be a read error, since a much larger clone is one nucleotide away. The chain has TRBV30 and TRBJ1-2; a weak D match, TRBD1 (5 bases). Germline CDR1 and CDR2: GTSNPN and SVGIG (reference sequence). The CDR3 consists of 12 residues. V lost 4 bases and J lost 10, with 16 bases in between. For the CDR3, the DNA is TGTGCCTGGAATGGCAGGGAAAATGACTACACCTTC. It codes for CAWNGRENDYTF. The variable domain in full, completed from reference TRBV30 and TRBJ1-2, reads SQTIHQWPATLVQPVGSPLSLECTVEGTSNPNLYWYRQAAGRGLQLLFYSVGIGQISSEVPQNLSASRPQDRQFILSSKKLLLSDSGFYLCAWNGRENDYTFGSGTRLTVV.

In the case of this clonotype: A much larger clonotype is one base distant, so this may be a read error. The CDR3 ends on some other residue instead of the conserved phenylalanine or tryptophan, so this is likely a read error. The chain combines TRBV5-1 with TRBJ1-1, with D perhaps TRBD1 (5 bases). In germline, CDR1 is SGHRS, CDR2 YFSETQ. Trimming cost V 3 bases and J 1 base, with 10 bases left between them. The CDR3 is 14 amino acids. CDR3 amino acids: CASSSRTTNTEAFS. DNA for the CDR3: TGCGCCAGCAGCTCACGGACAACGAACACTGAAGCTTTCTCT.

The table lists this clonotype with many counts. Here the CDR3 DNA reads TGTGCCAGCAGTCCGGGACTAGCGGGCCCGTCCTACAATGAGCAGTTCTTC. Residues: CASSPGLAGPSYNEQFF. The chain combines TRBV12-3 or TRBV12-4 with TRBJ2-1, with 12 bases fitting TRBD2. The CDR3 sequence is 17 residues long. V lost 5 bases, J lost 1 base, and 6 bases stayed unmatched.

A remark on this clonotype: A much larger clone differs from this one at a single base, so this may be a read error. The CDR3 sequence: CVTQTGGEGEQYF. DNA for the CDR3: TGTGTCACCCAGACAGGGGGTGAAGGCGAGCAGTACTTC. This rearrangement joins TRBV10-3 to TRBJ2-7; 9 bases line up with TRBD1. There are 13 residues in the CDR3. Germline V gene sequence: CDR1 ENHRY, CDR2 SYGVKD.